These 6 T cell receptor beta chains were sequenced from one sample in a study of T cell responses to AZD1222 COVID-19 vaccine. The method was immunoSEQ multiplex PCR; TCRdb's version includes in-frame clones alone and lacks a portion of them. The sample records about 130,000 clones, over 90% being singletons. Sequenced material: peripheral blood, taken on day 0 of AZD1222 vaccination. The source of these receptors is an adult in good health.

The chain employs TRBV2 and TRBJ2-2; perhaps TRBD2 as D (6 bases). CDR3 size: 14 residues. Per the germline V gene, CDR1 is SNHLY and CDR2 is FYNNEI. The germline V and J ends were trimmed by 5 bases and 2 bases, with 9 bases remaining between them. CDR3 in DNA: TGTGCCAGCAGTAGGGACTCCAACACCGGGGAGCTGTTTTTT. This codes for CASSRDSNTGELFF.

The CDR3 sequence: CASSLQALNTEAFF. The CDR3 DNA follows: TGTGCCAGCAGCCTACAGGCGTTGAACACTGAAGCTTTCTTT. The chain employs TRBV27 and TRBJ1-1, with a tentative D call TRBD1 (5 bases). The CDR3 runs to 14 residues. Trimming took off 6 bases at V and 0 bases at J, with 11 bases between the two ends. Germline loops: CDR1 MNHEY, CDR2 SMNVEV (reference sequence).

The chain combines TRBV7-6 with TRBJ1-5; unclear D gene. Germline V gene data show CDR1 as SGHVS and CDR2 as FNYEAQ. CDR3 size: 15 residues. V lost 1 base to trimming and J lost 0 bases, with 7 bases between them. This CDR3 is CASSLGPNSNQPQHF. CDR3 bases: TGTGCCAGCAGCTTAGGTCCTAATAGCAATCAGCCCCAGCATTTT.

The V gene is TRBV4-1, the J gene TRBJ1-4, with unresolved D. Germline CDR1 is MGHRA and CDR2 is YSYEKL. The ends were cut back, 7 bases at V and 4 bases at J, with 13 bases in the middle. This CDR3 has 14 residues. The CDR3 spells CASTEAGLNEKLFF. In nucleotides, the CDR3 is TGCGCCAGCACGGAGGCTGGTCTTAATGAAAAACTGTTTTTT.

V gene TRBV4-1 combines with J gene TRBJ2-4; D is perhaps TRBD2 (6 bases). The V gene lost 0 bases and the J gene lost 6 bases, with 21 bases spanning the gap. The CDR3 is 18 residues long. Germline-derived CDR1 and CDR2 are MGHRA and YSYEKL. The CDR3 reads CASSQDVGYGSGANIQYF. The CDR3 bases are TGCGCCAGCAGCCAAGATGTAGGGTACGGGAGTGGGGCAAACATTCAGTACTTC.

The chain combines TRBV11-2 with TRBJ1-6; maybe TRBD1 (5 bases). Trimming took off 4 bases at V and 7 bases at J, with 14 bases between the two ends. The CDR3 is 15 residues long. CDR1 SGHAT and CDR2 FQNNGV come from the germline V gene. The CDR3, as DNA: TGTGCCAGCAGCTCGGTGGGGGGTCGGAATTCACCCCTCCACTTT. This encodes CASSSVGGRNSPLHF.